This TCR beta chain emerged from a study of blood T cell repertoires in COVID-19. Study overall: Whether acute or convalescent, the COVID-19 samples came from the United States, Italy and Spain.

Generated by immunoSEQ multiplex PCR, the TCRdb table keeps only in-frame clones and is missing some. The repertoire holds about 230,000 clones, 86% seen once, with 15% in the top ten. The length of the CDR3 is 20 residues. CDR1 and CDR2 (germline): KGHSH, LQKENI. V lost 5 bases and J lost 0; bases outside the gene matches: 11. Cohort allocation depended upon clinical history that participants reported. The V call is TRBV18, the J call TRBJ2-1; 15 positions agree with TRBD2. The receptor comes from a man in his late teens or twenties who had recovered from COVID-19. Sequenced sample: PBMCs or T cells enriched from blood (not recorded which). CDR3 loop: CASSSTGLAGGESSYNEQFF. CDR3 DNA: TGTGCCAGCTCATCGACCGGACTAGCGGGGGGGGAAAGCTCCTACAATGAGCAGTTCTTC.